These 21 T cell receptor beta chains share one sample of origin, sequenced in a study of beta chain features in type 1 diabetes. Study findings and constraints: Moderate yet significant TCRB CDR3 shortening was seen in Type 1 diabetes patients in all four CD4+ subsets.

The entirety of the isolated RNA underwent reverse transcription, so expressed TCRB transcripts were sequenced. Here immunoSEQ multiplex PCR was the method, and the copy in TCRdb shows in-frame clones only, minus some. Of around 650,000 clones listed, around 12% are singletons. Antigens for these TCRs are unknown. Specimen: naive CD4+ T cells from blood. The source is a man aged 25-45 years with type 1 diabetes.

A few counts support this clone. The CDR3 reads CASSSYGQVLYEQYF. The CDR3 DNA is TGTGCCAGCAGCTCATACGGACAGGTCCTCTACGAGCAGTACTTC. The chain has TRBV5-6 and TRBJ2-7, with 7 bases that match TRBD1. Germline loops: CDR1 SGHDT, CDR2 YYEEEE. V lost 3 bases, J lost 3 bases, and 9 bases stayed unmatched. This CDR3 comprises 15 residues.

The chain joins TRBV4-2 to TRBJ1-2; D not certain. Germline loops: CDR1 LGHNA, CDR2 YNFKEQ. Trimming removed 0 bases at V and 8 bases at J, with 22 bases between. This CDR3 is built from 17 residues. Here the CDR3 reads CASSQEEDEGRRNGYTF. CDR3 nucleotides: TGTGCCAGCAGCCAAGAAGAAGATGAGGGTCGTCGGAACGGCTACACCTTC.

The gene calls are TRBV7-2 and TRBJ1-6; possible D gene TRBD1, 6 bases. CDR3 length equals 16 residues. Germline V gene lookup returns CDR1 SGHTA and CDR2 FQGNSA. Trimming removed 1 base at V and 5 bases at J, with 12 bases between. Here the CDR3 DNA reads TGTGCCAGCAGCTTAGTGGGGGGCTTGAATAATTCACCCCTCCACTTT. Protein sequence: CASSLVGGLNNSPLHF.

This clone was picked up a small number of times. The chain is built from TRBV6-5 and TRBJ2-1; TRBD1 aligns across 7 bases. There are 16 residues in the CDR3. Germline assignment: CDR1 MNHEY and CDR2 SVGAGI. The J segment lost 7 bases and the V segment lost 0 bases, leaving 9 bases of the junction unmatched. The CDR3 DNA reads TGTGCCAGCAGTTACTCGAGTGCACAGGGGAAAAATGAGCAGTTCTTC. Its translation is CASSYSSAQGKNEQFF.

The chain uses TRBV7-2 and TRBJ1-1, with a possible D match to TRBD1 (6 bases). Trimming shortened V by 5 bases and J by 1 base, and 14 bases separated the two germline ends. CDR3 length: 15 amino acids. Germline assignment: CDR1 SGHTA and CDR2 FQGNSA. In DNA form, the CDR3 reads TGTGCCAGCAGCCCGGCACAGGGTAGGAACACTGAAGCTTTCTTT. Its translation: CASSPAQGRNTEAFF.

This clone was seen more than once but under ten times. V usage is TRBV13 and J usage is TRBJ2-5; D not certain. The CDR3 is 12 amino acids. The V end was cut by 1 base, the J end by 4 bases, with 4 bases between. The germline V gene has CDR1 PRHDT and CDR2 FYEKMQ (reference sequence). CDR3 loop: CASSLVRETQYF. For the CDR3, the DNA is TGTGCCAGCAGCTTAGTTAGAGAGACCCAGTACTTC.

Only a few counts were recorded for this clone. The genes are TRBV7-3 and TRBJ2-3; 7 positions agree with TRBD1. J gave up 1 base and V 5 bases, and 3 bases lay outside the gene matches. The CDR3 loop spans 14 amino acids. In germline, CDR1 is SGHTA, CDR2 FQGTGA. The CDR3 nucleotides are TGTGCCAGCAGCCCTACAGGGGGCACAGATACGCAGTATTTT. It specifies CASSPTGGTDTQYF.

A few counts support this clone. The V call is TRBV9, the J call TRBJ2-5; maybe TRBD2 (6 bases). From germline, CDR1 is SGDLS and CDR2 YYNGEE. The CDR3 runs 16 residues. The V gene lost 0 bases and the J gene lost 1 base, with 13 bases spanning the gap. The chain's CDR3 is CASSVGGGDIQETQYF. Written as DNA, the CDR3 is TGTGCCAGCAGCGTAGGTGGAGGGGATATCCAAGAGACCCAGTACTTC.

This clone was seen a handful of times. The CDR3 coding sequence is TGTGCCAGCAGCGGGAGAGACGGACTATACTCCTACGAGCAGTACTTC. Its translation is CASSGRDGLYSYEQYF. This rearrangement joins TRBV5-4 to TRBJ2-7; D may be TRBD2 (6 bases). Looked up from germline, CDR1 is SGHNT and CDR2 is YYREEE (reference sequence). V shed 4 bases and J shed 0 bases, with 17 bases lying between them. CDR3 size: 16 residues.

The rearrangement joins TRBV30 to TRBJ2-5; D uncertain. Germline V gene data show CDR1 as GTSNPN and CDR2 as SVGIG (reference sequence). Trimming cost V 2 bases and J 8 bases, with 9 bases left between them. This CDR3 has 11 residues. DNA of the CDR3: TGTGCCTGGAGTCCGGTCAGTACCCAGTACTTC. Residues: CAWSPVSTQYF.

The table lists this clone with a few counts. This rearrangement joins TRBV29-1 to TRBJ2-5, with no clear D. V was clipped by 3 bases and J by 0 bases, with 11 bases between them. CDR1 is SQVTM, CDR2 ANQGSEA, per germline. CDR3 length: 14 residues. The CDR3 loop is CSVEYIDNQETQYF. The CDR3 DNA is TGCAGCGTTGAGTATATAGACAACCAAGAGACCCAGTACTTC.

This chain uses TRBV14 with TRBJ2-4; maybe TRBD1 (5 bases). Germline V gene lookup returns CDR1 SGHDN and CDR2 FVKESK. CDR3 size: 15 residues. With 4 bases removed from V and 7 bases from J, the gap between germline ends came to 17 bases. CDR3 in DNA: TGTGCCAGCAGCCCCTCAGGGCGGCAGTCCAACATTCAGTACTTC. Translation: CASSPSGRQSNIQYF.

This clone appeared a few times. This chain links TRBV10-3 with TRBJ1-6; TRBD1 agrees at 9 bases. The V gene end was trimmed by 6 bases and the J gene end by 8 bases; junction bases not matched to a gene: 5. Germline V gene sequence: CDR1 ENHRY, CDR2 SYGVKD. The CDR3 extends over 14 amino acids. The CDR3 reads CAIRVGQGDSPLHF. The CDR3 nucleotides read TGTGCCATCAGGGTGGGACAGGGAGATTCACCCCTCCACTTT.

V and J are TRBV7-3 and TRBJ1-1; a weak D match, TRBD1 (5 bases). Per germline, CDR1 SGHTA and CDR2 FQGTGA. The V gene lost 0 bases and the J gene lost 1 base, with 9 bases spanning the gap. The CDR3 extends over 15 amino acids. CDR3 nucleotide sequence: TGTGCCAGCAGCTTAACCCCTGGACAGAACACTGAAGCTTTCTTT. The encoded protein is CASSLTPGQNTEAFF.

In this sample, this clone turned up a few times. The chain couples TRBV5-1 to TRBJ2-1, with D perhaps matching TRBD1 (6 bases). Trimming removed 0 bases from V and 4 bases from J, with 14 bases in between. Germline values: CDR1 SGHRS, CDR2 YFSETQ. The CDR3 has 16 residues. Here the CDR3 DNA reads TGCGCCAGCAGCTTGGGCGCCGGGGACACATACAATGAGCAGTTCTTC. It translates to CASSLGAGDTYNEQFF.

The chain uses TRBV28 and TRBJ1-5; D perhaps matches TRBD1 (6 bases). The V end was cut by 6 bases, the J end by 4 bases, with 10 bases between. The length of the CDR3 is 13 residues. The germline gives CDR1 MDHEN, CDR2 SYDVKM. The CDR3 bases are TGTGCCAGCAGCGGACAGAATAATCAGCCCCAGCATTTT. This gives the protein CASSGQNNQPQHF.

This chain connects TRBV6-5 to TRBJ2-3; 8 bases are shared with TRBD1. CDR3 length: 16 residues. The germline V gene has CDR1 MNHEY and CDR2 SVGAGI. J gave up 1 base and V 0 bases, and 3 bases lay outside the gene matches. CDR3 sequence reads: CASSYSMGQGTDTQYF. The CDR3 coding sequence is TGTGCCAGCAGTTACTCGATGGGACAGGGCACAGATACGCAGTATTTT.

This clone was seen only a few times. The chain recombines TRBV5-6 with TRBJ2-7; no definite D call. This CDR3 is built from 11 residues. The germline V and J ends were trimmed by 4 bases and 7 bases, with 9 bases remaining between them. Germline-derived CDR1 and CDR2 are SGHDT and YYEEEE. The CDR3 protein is CASSLWGEQYF. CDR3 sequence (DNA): TGTGCCAGCAGCCTCTGGGGAGAGCAGTACTTC.

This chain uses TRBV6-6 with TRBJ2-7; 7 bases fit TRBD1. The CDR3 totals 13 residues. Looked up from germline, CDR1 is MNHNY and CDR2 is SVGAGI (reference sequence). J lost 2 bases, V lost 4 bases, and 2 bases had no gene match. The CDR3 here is CASSSTGTYEQYF. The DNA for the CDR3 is TGTGCCAGCAGTTCGACAGGGACCTACGAGCAGTACTTC.

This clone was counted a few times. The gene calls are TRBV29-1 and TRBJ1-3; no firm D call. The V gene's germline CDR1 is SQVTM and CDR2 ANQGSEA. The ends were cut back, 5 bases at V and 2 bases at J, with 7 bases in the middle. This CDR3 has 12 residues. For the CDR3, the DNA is TGCAGCGTTCGGATTCCTGGAAACACCATATATTTT. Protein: CSVRIPGNTIYF.

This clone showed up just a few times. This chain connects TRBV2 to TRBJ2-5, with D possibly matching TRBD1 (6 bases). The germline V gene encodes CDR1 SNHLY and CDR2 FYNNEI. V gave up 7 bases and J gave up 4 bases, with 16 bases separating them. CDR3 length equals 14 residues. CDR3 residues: CASIQRTGPETQYF. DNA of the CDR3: TGTGCCAGCATCCAACGAACAGGGCCAGAGACCCAGTACTTC.